The 29 T cell receptor beta chains given below trace back to one sample, sequenced in a study of graft-versus-host responses after intestinal transplantation. Investigators plated around 200,000 CFSE-labeled responder cells together with around 200,000 irradiated stimulator cells labeled with violet dye. Produced via immunoSEQ multiplex PCR; TCRdb's table is partial and in-frame only. The sample holds more than 5,500 clones, around 33% seen once. The starting material was alloreactive CD8+ T cells from a mixed lymphocyte reaction culture, obtained before intestinal transplant. Described subset: CFSE-low proliferating T cells sorted from roughly 6-day pre-transplant mixed lymphocyte reaction (GvH or HvG direction). All receptors derive from a human patient who received an intestinal transplant.

Within the sample, this clone is medium-sized. The rearrangement links TRBV6-5 to TRBJ1-5, with D possibly being TRBD1 (6 bases). CDR3 size: 15 residues. The ends were cut back, 0 bases at V and 3 bases at J, with 9 bases in the middle. The germline CDR1 and CDR2 sequences are MNHEY and SVGAGI. CDR3 in DNA: TGTGCCAGCAGTTACTCTGGACAGAACAATCAGCCCCAGCATTTT. Its translation: CASSYSGQNNQPQHF.

The chain employs TRBV7-9 and TRBJ2-7; a weak D match, TRBD2 (6 bases). Germline V CDR1 and CDR2: SEHNR, FQNEAQ (reference sequence). CDR3 length: 17 amino acids. The ends were cut back, 5 bases at V and 4 bases at J, with 24 bases in the middle. The CDR3 sequence is CASSPGRGGNGAYEQYF. The CDR3 nucleotides are TGTGCCAGCAGCCCCGGGAGAGGAGGGAACGGAGCTTACGAGCAGTACTTC.

This chain links TRBV30 with TRBJ1-4, with 9 bases lining up with TRBD1. The CDR3 is made up of 15 amino acids. With 0 bases clipped from V and 7 bases from J, the junction kept 6 bases outside the gene matches. Germline V gives CDR1 GTSNPN, CDR2 SVGIG (reference sequence). The CDR3 nucleotides are TGTGCCTGGAGTGTACCGACAGGGGGGAGTGAAAAACTGTTTTTT. This gives the protein CAWSVPTGGSEKLFF.

The V call is TRBV6-1, the J call TRBJ1-2; D not resolved. Per germline, CDR1 MNHNS and CDR2 SASEGT. Trimming took off 4 bases at V and 4 bases at J, with 10 bases between the two ends. The CDR3 consists of 13 residues. CDR3 in amino acids: CASSAFFSYGYTF. Here the CDR3 DNA reads TGTGCCAGCAGTGCCTTCTTCAGCTATGGCTACACCTTC.

This clone has more than one count but fewer than ten. This chain links TRBV20-1 with TRBJ2-7, with D unresolved. CDR3 length: 11 amino acids. Trimming stripped 1 base from V and 4 bases from J, with 5 bases between. The germline CDR1 and CDR2 sequences are DFQATT and SNEGSKA (reference sequence). The CDR3 sequence: CSARVIYEQYF. The DNA for the CDR3 is TGCAGTGCTAGAGTCATTTACGAGCAGTACTTC.

This clone has a single count. The chain recombines TRBV7-2 with TRBJ2-1; 11 bases map to TRBD2. The CDR3 loop spans 15 amino acids. CDR1 and CDR2 (germline): SGHTA, FQGNSA. The J segment lost 9 bases and the V segment lost 0 bases, leaving 4 bases of the junction unmatched. CDR3 sequence (DNA): TGTGCCAGCAGCTTAGCGCGGCTAGCGGGGGGTGAGCAGTTCTTC. Residues: CASSLARLAGGEQFF.

J is TRBJ1-1 and V is TRBV6-5; weak D call: TRBD1 (5 bases). Trimming pared 2 bases from V and 4 bases from J, leaving 11 bases between. This CDR3 contains 14 residues. The germline V gene encodes CDR1 MNHEY and CDR2 SVGAGI. The DNA of the CDR3 is TGTGCCAGCAGTTACAAAGGGGCGAGCACTGAAGCTTTCTTT. This encodes CASSYKGASTEAFF.

The gene calls are TRBV19 and TRBJ2-1; 7 positions agree with TRBD2. In germline, CDR1 is LNHDA, CDR2 SQIVND (reference sequence). V shed 3 bases, J shed 3 bases, and the junction held 11 bases outside the gene matches. The CDR3 is 17 amino acids. CDR3 DNA: TGTGCCAGTAGTATCAACTCGGCTAGCGGAATCTACAATGAGCAGTTCTTC. Translation gives CASSINSASGIYNEQFF.

The J gene is TRBJ1-5, the V gene TRBV27; D is possibly TRBD1 (5 bases). From germline, CDR1 is MNHEY and CDR2 SMNVEV (reference sequence). Trimming took 9 bases from V and 0 from J, leaving 12 bases between them. The CDR3 is made up of 14 amino acids. CDR3 amino acids: CASSWGVSNQPQHF. The DNA for the CDR3 is TGTGCCAGTTCGTGGGGGGTTAGCAATCAGCCCCAGCATTTT.

A few counts support this clone. The chain carries TRBV2 and TRBJ2-3, with 10 bases lining up with TRBD1. This CDR3 contains 16 residues. Trimming cost V 5 bases and J 4 bases; bases outside gene matches: 9. CDR1 is SNHLY, CDR2 FYNNEI, per germline. The CDR3 region has the DNA TGTGCCAGCAGTTACCGGGACAGGGGTTTCTCAGATACGCAGTATTTT. Translated: CASSYRDRGFSDTQYF.

The chain recombines TRBV4-1 with TRBJ2-7; TRBD1 agrees at 9 bases. The CDR3 has 18 residues. Trimming cost V 1 base and J 0 bases; bases outside gene matches: 10. Germline CDR1 is MGHRA and CDR2 is YSYEKL. Here the CDR3 DNA reads TGCGCCAGCAGCCAAGCCCCTCGGACAGGGGACCCCTCCTACGAGCAGTACTTC. Amino acid sequence: CASSQAPRTGDPSYEQYF.

This rearrangement joins TRBV6-6 to TRBJ2-1; TRBD2 might be the D (5 bases). Trimming cost V 5 bases and J 4 bases, with 15 bases left between them. CDR1 and CDR2 from the germline V gene are MNHNY and SVGAGI (reference sequence). The CDR3 covers 15 residues. This chain's CDR3 is CASSISAGGYNEQFF. CDR3 nucleotides: TGTGCCAGCAGTATCTCGGCCGGCGGGTACAATGAGCAGTTCTTC.

The chain employs TRBV4-2 and TRBJ2-5; tentative D call: TRBD2 (5 bases). Germline V gene data show CDR1 as LGHNA and CDR2 as YNFKEQ. V dropped 2 bases and J dropped 5 bases, with 15 bases sitting between them. The CDR3 runs 15 residues. The chain's CDR3 is CASSQSAGWRETQYF. CDR3 nucleotide sequence: TGTGCCAGCAGCCAAAGTGCCGGGTGGAGGGAGACCCAGTACTTC.

This clone is labeled as medium-sized. The sample holds other DNA sequences that translate to the same CDR3. The CDR3, as DNA: TGTGCCAGCAGCGTAGGGAGTTACAATGAGCAGTTCTTC. It is translated as CASSVGSYNEQFF. This chain connects TRBV9 to TRBJ2-1; D is ambiguous. Germline CDR1 reads SGDLS; CDR2 reads YYNGEE. V lost 0 bases, J lost 4 bases, and 5 bases lay in between. The CDR3 is 13 residues long. Full variable domain (rest looked up from reference TRBV9 and TRBJ2-1): DSGVTQTPKHLITATGQRVTLRCSPRSGDLSVYWYQQSLDQGLQFLIQYYNGEERAKGNILERFSAQQFPDLHSELNLSSLELGDSALYFCASSVGSYNEQFFGPGTRLTVL.

The chain links TRBV19 to TRBJ2-7; 8 bases are a match to TRBD2. This CDR3 region has 14 residues. Germline CDR1 and CDR2: LNHDA and SQIVND (reference sequence). With 3 bases clipped from V and 2 bases from J, the junction kept 3 bases outside the gene matches. This CDR3 is CASSIDGRAYEQYF. CDR3 nucleotide sequence: TGTGCCAGTAGTATCGACGGGAGGGCCTACGAGCAGTACTTC. The full variable domain, with the rest looked up from reference TRBV19 and TRBJ2-7, is DGGITQSPKYLFRKEGQNVTLSCEQNLNHDAMYWYRQDPGQGLRLIYYSQIVNDFQKGDIAEGYSVSREKKESFPLTVTSAQKNPTAFYLCASSIDGRAYEQYFGPGTRLTVT.

This sequence joins TRBV11-2 and TRBJ2-5; weak D call: TRBD1 (6 bases). The J call is doubtful: the DNA matches TRBJ2-7 better. The CDR3 totals 14 residues. From germline, CDR1 is SGHAT and CDR2 FQNNGV. The CDR3 loop reads CASSLGTVSYEQYF. CDR3 sequence (DNA): TGTGCCAGCAGCTTAGGGACAGTCTCCTACGAGCAGTACTTC.

This clone showed up just a few times. The rearrangement links TRBV18 to TRBJ2-3; TRBD2 aligns across 14 bases. This CDR3 spans 17 amino acids. J was trimmed by 2 bases and V by 2 bases; bases with no gene match: 3. CDR1 is KGHSH, CDR2 LQKENI, per germline. The CDR3 sequence is CASSPRLAGGPTDTQYF. CDR3 coding DNA: TGTGCCAGCTCACCAAGACTAGCGGGAGGGCCCACAGATACGCAGTATTTT.

This clone appeared once. The rearrangement links TRBV9 to TRBJ2-6; 10 bases line up with TRBD1. Germline lookup yields CDR1 SGDLS and CDR2 YYNGEE. The CDR3 contains 16 residues. With V trimmed by 0 bases and J by 4 bases, 1 base remained unmatched. Written as DNA, the CDR3 is TGTGCCAGCAGCGTAGGACAGGGGGCCGGGGCCAACGTCCTGACTTTC. This translates into CASSVGQGAGANVLTF.

This clone qualifies as medium-sized (0.01 to 0.1%). The genes are TRBV4-1 and TRBJ1-5; possibly TRBD1 for D (5 bases). The CDR3 loop spans 16 amino acids. The germline gives CDR1 MGHRA, CDR2 YSYEKL. V lost 3 bases to trimming and J lost 5 bases, with 17 bases between them. CDR3 region: CASSQSGTSSDQPQHF. In DNA form, the CDR3 reads TGCGCCAGCAGCCAGTCAGGGACTTCGTCAGATCAGCCCCAGCATTTT.

This clone appeared a few times. This rearrangement joins TRBV7-9 to TRBJ2-2; TRBD1 matches 8 bases. This CDR3 is built from 15 residues. Germline lookup yields CDR1 SEHNR and CDR2 FQNEAQ (reference sequence). V shed 6 bases and J 3 bases; nucleotides not matched to a gene: 6. The CDR3 DNA is TGTGCCAGCAGACCAGGGGGCCTGGACACCGGGGAGCTGTTTTTT. This encodes CASRPGGLDTGELFF.

In its sample, this clone is medium-sized. The chain combines TRBV1 with TRBJ2-1; the listed D gene, TRBD1, was not tested against the DNA. TRBV1 counts as a pseudogene. This CDR3 contains 15 residues. This CDR3 reads CTSSQARDTHNEQFF. The CDR3 DNA sequence: TGCACCAGCAGCCAGGCCCGGGACACCCACAATGAGCAGTTCTTC.

Sample share makes this clone medium-sized. The rearrangement links TRBV28 to TRBJ2-3, with 11 bases lining up with TRBD2. Germline assignment: CDR1 MDHEN and CDR2 SYDVKM. This CDR3 is built from 16 residues. With V trimmed by 1 base and J by 3 bases, 3 bases remained unmatched. The CDR3 DNA reads as TGTGCCAGCAGTTTATCCAGACTAGCGGGAACAGATACGCAGTATTTT. Translated: CASSLSRLAGTDTQYF.

This chain joins TRBV30 and TRBJ2-5, with D maybe TRBD2 (5 bases). This CDR3 comprises 13 residues. V lost 3 bases and J 6 bases, leaving 14 bases between the germline ends. The V gene's germline CDR1 is GTSNPN and CDR2 SVGIG (reference sequence). CDR3: CAWREVPGKTQYF. The CDR3 DNA sequence: TGTGCCTGGAGGGAGGTGCCCGGGAAGACCCAGTACTTC.

V gene TRBV6-1 combines with J gene TRBJ1-6; 8 nucleotides match TRBD1. CDR1 is MNHNS and CDR2 is SASEGT in the germline V gene. With 11 bases clipped from V and 13 bases from J, the junction kept 13 bases outside the gene matches. This CDR3 has 13 residues. CDR3 in DNA: TGTGCCGTCGGGACAGGCCCATTTGAGCCCCTCCACTTT. Its translation: CAVGTGPFEPLHF.

The J gene is TRBJ2-7, the V gene TRBV6-6; D may be TRBD2 (5 bases). Germline assignment: CDR1 MNHNY and CDR2 SVGAGI (reference sequence). The CDR3 runs to 14 residues. Trimming shortened V by 4 bases and J by 7 bases, and 17 bases separated the two germline ends. CDR3 DNA: TGTGCCAGCAGTTCCTCTAGCCCTCGGGATGAGCAGTACTTC. It encodes CASSSSSPRDEQYF.

This clone is labeled as medium-sized. The chain carries TRBV4-1 and TRBJ1-2; 7 bases are a match to TRBD1. The V gene's germline CDR1 is MGHRA and CDR2 YSYEKL. This CDR3 region has 15 residues. V was clipped by 3 bases and J by 5 bases; unmatched bases: 9. As DNA, the CDR3 is TGCGCCAGCAGCCACCCCGGGACAGAAGCTTATGGCTACACCTTC. Amino acid sequence: CASSHPGTEAYGYTF.

In its sample, this clone was seen a few times. The chain couples TRBV14 to TRBJ2-7; TRBD2 agrees at 8 bases. Germline assignment: CDR1 SGHDN and CDR2 FVKESK. This CDR3 has 15 residues. Losses at the gene ends were 3 bases for V and 6 bases for J; bases not matched to a gene: 10. The CDR3 spells CASSHSLGLVGEQYF. Here the CDR3 DNA reads TGTGCCAGCAGCCATTCTCTGGGACTAGTCGGCGAGCAGTACTTC.

The rearrangement joins TRBV12-2 to TRBJ2-7; the D segment call TRBD2 is taken from the table without a DNA check. TRBV12-2 is shown as a pseudogene. The CDR3 sequence is 16 residues long. In DNA form, the CDR3 reads TGTGCAAGTCGCTTAGTGCTGGGAGCCGAATCCTACGAGCAGTACTTC. It translates to CASRLVLGAESYEQYF.

The chain links TRBV19 to TRBJ1-4; TRBD1 matches 11 bases. This CDR3 comprises 16 residues. With 6 bases clipped from V and 4 bases from J, the junction kept 7 bases outside the gene matches. Looked up from germline, CDR1 is LNHDA and CDR2 is SQIVND (reference sequence). The CDR3 region has the DNA TGTGCCAGTAGGGAGGACAGGGGGCGAAGTAATGAAAAACTGTTTTTT. This encodes CASREDRGRSNEKLFF.